The 21 T cell receptor beta chains below all came from one sample that was sequenced in a study of siplizumab effects on memory and regulatory T cells. TCRdb's copy holds only in-frame clones and misses some; the assay was immunoSEQ multiplex PCR. The top ten clones hold 2.6% of a sample with some 100,000 clones, approximately 92% of them seen once. Input material: CD4+ T cells sorted from blood. The receptors originated from a human donor in good health. Some clones in this sample may be carry-over from other donors' samples.

This clone has just one count. This chain uses TRBV12-2 with TRBJ2-7; whether TRBD1, the table's D call, matches the DNA was not checked. TRBV12-2 is described as a pseudogene. CDR3 size: 17 residues. The CDR3 region has the DNA TGTGCAAGTCGCACTTTCGAGGTGGGGACAGTAAGGAACGAGCAGTACTTC. Protein product: CASRTFEVGTVRNEQYF.

V is TRBV11-3 and J is TRBJ2-3; 11 positions agree with TRBD2. CDR1 SGHNT and CDR2 YENEEA come from the germline V gene. CDR3 size: 16 residues. Trimming cost V 5 bases and J 0 bases; bases outside gene matches: 4. The DNA of the CDR3 is TGTGCCAGCAGCCCGAGGACTAGCGGGAGCACAGATACGCAGTATTTT. Protein product: CASSPRTSGSTDTQYF.

V usage is TRBV5-4 and J usage is TRBJ2-7; TRBD1 matches at 7 bases. This CDR3 is built from 15 residues. V shed 4 bases, J shed 2 bases, and the junction held 9 bases outside the gene matches. Germline lookup yields CDR1 SGHNT and CDR2 YYREEE (reference sequence). CDR3 in DNA: TGTGCCAGCAGCCCAGGGGGATCGATAGCCTACGAGCAGTACTTC. Translated, it gives CASSPGGSIAYEQYF.

This clone occurred once. The V call is TRBV2, the J call TRBJ2-3; 7 bases align to TRBD2. From germline, CDR1 is SNHLY and CDR2 FYNNEI. CDR3 length: 15 residues. J lost 0 bases, V lost 6 bases, and 6 bases had no gene match. This CDR3 is CASRKRDYSTDTQYF. CDR3 sequence (DNA): TGTGCCAGCAGGAAACGGGACTACAGCACAGATACGCAGTATTTT.

V gene TRBV28 combines with J gene TRBJ1-4; unclear D gene. Trimming stripped 2 bases from V and 4 bases from J, with 8 bases between. The CDR3 consists of 14 residues. CDR1 is MDHEN and CDR2 is SYDVKM in the germline V gene. CDR3 nucleotide sequence: TGTGCCAGCAGTTTACTGGACCTTAATGAAAAACTGTTTTTT. Its translation: CASSLLDLNEKLFF. Full variable domain (outside the CDR3, taken from reference TRBV28 and TRBJ1-4): DVKVTQSSRYLVKRTGEKVFLECVQDMDHENMFWYRQDPGLGLRLIYFSYDVKMKEKGDIPEGYSVSREKKERFSLILESASTNQTSMYLCASSLLDLNEKLFFGSGTQLSVL.

J is TRBJ1-5 and V is TRBV6-4, with a possible D match to TRBD1 (5 bases). V gave up 6 bases and J gave up 0 bases, with 12 bases separating them. CDR1 and CDR2 (germline): MRHNA, SNTAGT. CDR3 length equals 15 residues. Written as DNA, the CDR3 is TGTGCCAGCAGCGACCAGGGTCCTAGCAATCAGCCCCAGCATTTT. This sequence encodes CASSDQGPSNQPQHF.

This clone was counted a single time. An end of the junction differs from the germline gene, which may be a read error. V gene TRBV15 combines with J gene TRBJ2-3; TRBD2 matches 7 bases. CDR1 is LNHNV and CDR2 is YYDKDF in the germline V gene (reference sequence). The CDR3 totals 13 residues. The DNA of the CDR3 is TGTGCCACCAGCAGCTCAAGTACAGCGGGGTGTCTATTT. This encodes CATSSSSTAGCLF. Full variable domain (remainder filled in from reference TRBV15 and TRBJ2-3): DAMVIQNPRYQVTQFGKPVTLSCSQTLNHNVMYWYQQKSSQAPKLLFHYYDKDFNNEADTPDNFQSRRPNTSFCFLDIRSPGLGDTAMYLCATSSSSTAGCLFGPGTRLTVL.

The rearrangement joins TRBV11-2 to TRBJ2-1; D is possibly TRBD2 (6 bases). The germline V and J ends were trimmed by 7 bases and 4 bases, with 14 bases remaining between them. CDR3 length: 14 residues. In germline, CDR1 is SGHAT, CDR2 FQNNGV. The CDR3 DNA sequence: TGTGCCAGCACCTTGGGACTGAAATACAATGAGCAGTTCTTC. Encoded protein: CASTLGLKYNEQFF.

The rearrangement links TRBV11-2 to TRBJ1-2; D may be TRBD1 (6 bases). Germline assignment: CDR1 SGHAT and CDR2 FQNNGV. CDR3 length: 15 amino acids. Trimming cost V 0 bases and J 6 bases, with 14 bases left between them. CDR3 amino acids: CASSLDLRTVDGYTF. As DNA, the CDR3 is TGTGCCAGCAGCTTAGATCTACGGACAGTTGATGGCTACACCTTC.

V is TRBV29-1 and J is TRBJ2-7, with 8 bases matching TRBD1. The length of the CDR3 is 14 residues. V trimming: 4 bases; J trimming: 2 bases; junction bases outside the gene matches: 7. In germline, CDR1 is SQVTM, CDR2 ANQGSEA. The chain's CDR3 is CSVATTGVTYEQYF. Here the CDR3 DNA reads TGCAGCGTTGCTACGACAGGGGTGACCTACGAGCAGTACTTC.

V is TRBV5-1 and J is TRBJ1-4; 11 bases agree with TRBD1. Germline assignment: CDR1 SGHRS and CDR2 YFSETQ. Trimming removed 4 bases from V and 2 bases from J; junction bases left unmatched: 4. The CDR3 length is 16 residues. The CDR3 DNA follows: TGCGCCAGCAGCGCCGGACAGGGGGCGACTAATGAAAAACTGTTTTTT. Residues: CASSAGQGATNEKLFF.

The gene calls are TRBV4-1 and TRBJ2-1; unclear D gene. This CDR3 contains 15 residues. CDR1 and CDR2 from the germline V gene are MGHRA and YSYEKL. Trimming stripped 4 bases from V and 3 bases from J, with 13 bases between. The CDR3 bases are TGCGCCAGCAGCCCCTACCCACTAAACTACAATGAGCAGTTCTTC. Its translation: CASSPYPLNYNEQFF.

This chain links TRBV27 with TRBJ1-1; no definite D call. The CDR3 covers 17 residues. Germline V gene sequence: CDR1 MNHEY, CDR2 SMNVEV (reference sequence). With 5 bases removed from V and 0 bases from J, the gap between germline ends came to 19 bases. The CDR3 loop is CASSPSSADRMNTEAFF. For the CDR3, the DNA is TGTGCCAGCAGTCCTTCGTCGGCTGATCGAATGAACACTGAAGCTTTCTTT.

The chain is built from TRBV19 and TRBJ2-1, with 7 bases identical to TRBD1. Germline V gene lookup returns CDR1 LNHDA and CDR2 SQIVND (reference sequence). The CDR3 consists of 16 residues. V lost 0 bases to trimming and J lost 2 bases; unmatched junction nucleotides: 4. In DNA form, the CDR3 reads TGTGCCAGTAGTATAGAAACTGGGACAGCCTACAATGAGCAGTTCTTC. It translates to CASSIETGTAYNEQFF.

This chain links TRBV11-3 with TRBJ2-5, with D perhaps matching TRBD1 (6 bases). CDR3 length: 12 amino acids. Germline CDR1 and CDR2: SGHNT and YENEEA. Trimming shortened V by 6 bases and J by 5 bases, and 10 bases separated the two germline ends. The CDR3 reads CASRGAGETQYF. The DNA of the CDR3 is TGTGCCAGCAGGGGGGCCGGGGAGACCCAGTACTTC.

This chain connects TRBV19 to TRBJ1-2, with unresolved D. Germline V gene data show CDR1 as LNHDA and CDR2 as SQIVND (reference sequence). Trimming shortened V by 6 bases and J by 3 bases, and 14 bases separated the two germline ends. The CDR3 loop spans 14 amino acids. CDR3 sequence (DNA): TGTGCCAGTAGAGTATCGGGTTCTGACTATGGCTACACCTTC. Its translation is CASRVSGSDYGYTF. Complete variable domain (other parts from reference TRBV19 and TRBJ1-2): DGGITQSPKYLFRKEGQNVTLSCEQNLNHDAMYWYRQDPGQGLRLIYYSQIVNDFQKGDIAEGYSVSREKKESFPLTVTSAQKNPTAFYLCASRVSGSDYGYTFGSGTRLTVV.

The chain joins TRBV7-9 to TRBJ2-7, with TRBD2 as a possible D gene (5 bases). The CDR3 sequence is 14 residues long. Trimming took 3 bases from V and 3 from J, leaving 12 bases between them. CDR1 and CDR2 from the germline V gene are SEHNR and FQNEAQ (reference sequence). The CDR3 DNA reads as TGTGCCAGCAGCTTCCCGGGAAAACGCTACGAGCAGTACTTC. This codes for CASSFPGKRYEQYF.

The rearrangement links TRBV6-5 to TRBJ1-2; D not resolved. The germline gives CDR1 MNHEY, CDR2 SVGAGI. V lost 1 base to trimming and J lost 0 bases, with 9 bases between them. The CDR3 has 15 residues. The CDR3 DNA reads as TGTGCCAGCAGTTACTTCCAGGCTCCTAACTATGGCTACACCTTC. It yields the protein CASSYFQAPNYGYTF.

The rearrangement joins TRBV6-6 to TRBJ2-5; D is possibly TRBD2 (6 bases). V lost 3 bases, J lost 5 bases, and 19 bases lay in between. The CDR3 loop spans 16 amino acids. Germline V CDR1 and CDR2: MNHNY, SVGAGI (reference sequence). Here the CDR3 reads CASSYSRDSVRETQYF. CDR3 coding DNA: TGTGCCAGCAGTTATTCTCGGGACTCCGTCCGGGAGACCCAGTACTTC.

This clone came up once. The DNA for the CDR3 is TGCGCCAGCAGCTTGGACATAGGAGGATACAATGAGCAGTTCTTC. Protein: CASSLDIGGYNEQFF. This chain joins TRBV5-1 and TRBJ2-1, with TRBD2 as a possible D gene (5 bases). V lost 0 bases to trimming and J lost 4 bases, with 11 bases between them. Germline V gene sequence: CDR1 SGHRS, CDR2 YFSETQ. There are 15 residues in the CDR3.

The chain employs TRBV6-5 and TRBJ1-1; 8 positions match TRBD1. CDR1 is MNHEY and CDR2 is SVGAGI in the germline V gene. CDR3 size: 15 residues. V shed 6 bases and J 6 bases; nucleotides not matched to a gene: 12. CDR3 coding DNA: TGTGCCAGCAGGACCTTGACAGGGGAAGTAGCTGAAGCTTTCTTT. Protein product: CASRTLTGEVAEAFF.